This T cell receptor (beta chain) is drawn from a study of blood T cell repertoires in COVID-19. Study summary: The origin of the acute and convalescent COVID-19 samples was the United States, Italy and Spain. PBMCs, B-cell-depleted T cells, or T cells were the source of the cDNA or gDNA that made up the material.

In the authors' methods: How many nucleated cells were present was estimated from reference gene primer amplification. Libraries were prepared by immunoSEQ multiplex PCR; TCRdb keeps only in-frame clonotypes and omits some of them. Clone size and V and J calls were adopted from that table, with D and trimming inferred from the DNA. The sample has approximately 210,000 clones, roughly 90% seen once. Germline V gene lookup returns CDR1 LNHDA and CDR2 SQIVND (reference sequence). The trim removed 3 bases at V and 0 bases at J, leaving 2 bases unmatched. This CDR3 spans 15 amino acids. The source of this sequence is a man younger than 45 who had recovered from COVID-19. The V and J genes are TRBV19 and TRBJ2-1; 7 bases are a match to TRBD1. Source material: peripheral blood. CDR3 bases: TGTGCCAGTAGTATCCAGGGGGTCTCCTACAATGAGCAGTTCTTC. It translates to CASSIQGVSYNEQFF.